This T cell receptor beta chain was sequenced in a study of CD8 T cells in Susac syndrome (dated by TCRdb to the late 2010s). About the investigation overall: Repertoire sequencing was used to test whether CD8+ T cell activation and differentiation in Susac syndrome was antigen driven. What the authors observed across the whole study: The number of individuals in the TCR sequencing and HLA analysis was recognized as being relatively small.

V is shortened by 3 bases, J by 4 bases, and the region joining them spans 13 bases. Counted from cysteine to phenylalanine, this CDR3 has 13 amino acids. CDR3 DNA only is kept here, 39 bases in frame from base 1. The CDR1 and CDR2 encoded by the germline V gene (reference sequence) are GTSNPN and SVGIG. High-throughput TCR beta sequencing profiled peripheral blood CD8+ and CD4+ T cells from healthy donors, Susac syndrome patients and multiple sclerosis patients. Healthy donors were included as age- and sex-matched controls. CD8+ TEMRA cells were enriched by FACS, while bulk CD8+ and CD4+ T cells were purified by magnetic negative isolation. Blood was collected in EDTA tubes and processed within 24 hours, with PBMCs isolated through density gradient centrifugation. PBMCs intended for TCR sequencing were frozen in liquid nitrogen and were later thawed in a 37 degrees C water bath. Purity of sorted or isolated CD4+, CD8+ and CD8+ TEMRA cells was at least 90%.

Regarding this clonotype: The antigen it binds to is not known. Per-base qualities were not stored, and no clone one base away is much larger.

RNA was extracted using the RNeasy kit, and about 0.5 to 1 microgram was reverse transcribed with random hexamers. TCR beta CDR3 regions were amplified with the immunoSEQ multiplex PCR assay covering 54 Vbeta and 13 Jbeta segments. Bias from PCR amplification was corrected by using a synthetic template baseline for primer optimization and for computational correction. Turning to the authors' computational methods: Reads were assigned to V, D and J genes according to IMGT and analyzed in immunoSEQ Analyzer, with only productive sequences retained. Clonality was computed as one minus Shannon entropy normalized by log2 of the number of productive unique sequences. For each patient and control, public and private clones were evaluated within the 100 most prevalent clones. A clone was defined as Susac-specific if it was absent from the healthy and MS cohorts, from 950 to 1,300 published viral clones and from other ImmuneACCESS disease sequences. TCRdb reworked the public reads: Q25 trimming with fastp, MiXCR clone assembly, productive beta chains retained. Rows are combined by CDR3 protein, so each entry shows the most common genes and DNA. TCRdb's processing, not the authors', yielded these V and J calls. The sample contains 120,000 to 150,000 distinct CDR3 sequences, approximately 94% of them found a single time. Clones ranked in the top ten supply less than 0.095% of the sample.

This sequence was found in a human donor in good health. Sequencing input: CD4+ T cells from PBMCs. The chain couples TRBV30 to TRBJ2-7, with the D gene tentatively TRBD1 or TRBD2, based on 5 matching bases in each. The sequenced DNA: TGTGCCTGGAGGGGGCGACCGGGGTACGAGCAGTACTTC. This gives the protein CAWRGRPGYEQYF.